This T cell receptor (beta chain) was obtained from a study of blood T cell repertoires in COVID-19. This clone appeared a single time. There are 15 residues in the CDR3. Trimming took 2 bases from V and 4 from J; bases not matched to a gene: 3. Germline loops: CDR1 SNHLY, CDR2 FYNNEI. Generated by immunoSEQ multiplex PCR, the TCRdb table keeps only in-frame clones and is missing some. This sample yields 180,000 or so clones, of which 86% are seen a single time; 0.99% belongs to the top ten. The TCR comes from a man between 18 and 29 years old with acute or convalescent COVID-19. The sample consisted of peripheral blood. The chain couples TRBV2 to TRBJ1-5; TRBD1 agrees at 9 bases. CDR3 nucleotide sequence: TGTGCCAGCAGTGAATTGGGACAGGGTAATCAGCCCCAGCATTTT. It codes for CASSELGQGNQPQHF.